The 27 T cell receptor beta chains presented below share a single source sample, sequenced in a study of T cell clonality in common variable immunodeficiency. Using immunoSEQ multiplex PCR, the repertoire was profiled, and TCRdb retains in-frame clones only, with some absent. The sample has roughly 79,000 clones, none seen only once; the top ten hold around 0.8%. Material: peripheral blood mononuclear cells. The receptor source for this set is a person aged 18 to 69 in good health.

This clone was seen at least ten times. The read gets to within 3 residues of the CDR3 end, and the germline J gene fills in the rest. The J gene is TRBJ2-3, the V gene TRBV6-2 or TRBV6-3, with D hard to call. The CDR3 runs to 12 residues. V was pared by 6 bases and J by 6 bases, with 10 bases between. The germline V gene has CDR1 MNHEY and CDR2 SVGEGT. CDR3 DNA, as far as it was read: TGTGCCAGCAGCCGAGCCGCGGATACG. This gives the protein CASSRAADT. The full CDR3 protein is CASSRAADTQYF.

Many counts were recorded for this clone. The read ends 3 residues early relative to the CDR3; the germline J gene fills the gap. The chain uses TRBV18 and TRBJ1-5, with a weak D call TRBD1 (5 bases). V lost 6 bases to trimming and J lost 1 base, with 16 bases between them. CDR3 length equals 16 residues. The germline gives CDR1 KGHSH, CDR2 LQKENI. The CDR3 spells CASSPNRGNSNQPQHF. Incomplete CDR3 DNA: TGTGCCAGCTCCCCCAACCGGGGGAACAGCAATCAGCCC.

This clone was recorded at least ten times. The sequenced part of the CDR3 DNA is TGTGCCAGCAGTGAGGAAGCGGACGCTAGCACAGATACG. Protein: CASSEEADASTDT. The whole CDR3 protein reads CASSEEADASTDTQYF. The chain joins TRBV6-4 to TRBJ2-3; D perhaps matches TRBD2 (5 bases). The read stops 3 residues short of the end of the CDR3; the missing end is completed from the germline J gene. Germline CDR1 is MRHNA and CDR2 is SNTAGT. The V end lost 3 bases, the J end lost 0 bases, and 13 bases lay between the germline ends. The CDR3 is 16 amino acids.

This clone has ten or more counts. The CDR3 end is not reached by the read, which stops 3 residues before it; the germline J gene fills it in. This chain uses TRBV19 with TRBJ2-3, with D uncertain. The germline CDR1 and CDR2 sequences are LNHDA and SQIVND (reference sequence). Between the trimmed V and J ends, which lost 0 bases and 5 bases, there was a span of 9 bases. This CDR3 contains 14 residues. Incomplete CDR3 DNA: TGTGCCAGTAGTATAGATTTGGGCTTAGATACG. This translates into CASSIDLGLDT. The entire CDR3 sequence reads CASSIDLGLDTQYF. Combining the CDR3 with reference TRBV19 and TRBJ2-3 gives the whole variable domain DGGITQSPKYLFRKEGQNVTLSCEQNLNHDAMYWYRQDPGQGLRLIYYSQIVNDFQKGDIAEGYSVSREKKESFPLTVTSAQKNPTAFYLCASSIDLGLDTQYFGPGTRLTVL.

There are many counts of this clone. At one end, the junction sequence differs from germline, possibly due to a read error. Read sequence stops 3 residues before the CDR3 end, and the germline J gene provides the missing end. The V gene is TRBV4-2, the J gene TRBJ2-4; 8 bases fit TRBD1. Germline loops: CDR1 LGHNA, CDR2 YNFKEQ. The CDR3 contains 15 residues. Incomplete CDR3 DNA: TGCGCCAGCAGCCAGGCTGAGACAGGGGCAGGCATT. This translates into CASSQAETGAGI. The complete CDR3 sequence is CASSQAETGAGIQYF.

This clone was detected many times. The CDR3 end lies 3 residues beyond the end of the read and is filled in from the germline J gene. The rearrangement uses TRBV29-1 and TRBJ2-3, with 9 positions matching TRBD2. There are 17 residues in the CDR3. V was pared by 6 bases and J by 5 bases, with 18 bases of the junction left unmatched. CDR1 is SQVTM and CDR2 is ANQGSEA in the germline V gene. The chain's CDR3 is CSVWGVASGRSRDTQYF. The CDR3 DNA, read in part, is TGCAGCGTGTGGGGTGTGGCCAGCGGGAGGAGTAGAGATACG.

Notes on this clone: Read coverage stops 3 residues before the CDR3 terminus; the germline J gene supplies the remainder. This chain links TRBV11-2 with TRBJ2-5; a possible D gene is TRBD1 (6 bases). The CDR3 has 13 amino acids. Trimming took 5 bases from V and 4 from J, leaving 11 bases between them. The germline V gene has CDR1 SGHAT and CDR2 FQNNGV. The covered CDR3 bases are TGTGCCAGCAGCCGCGGACAGCCAGAGACC. Its protein product is CASSRGQPET. The entire CDR3 is CASSRGQPETQYF.

This clone showed up many times. The CDR3 extends 3 residues past the end of the read, so its final part is completed from the germline J gene. The V gene is TRBV6-2 or TRBV6-3, the J gene TRBJ2-3, with D possibly being TRBD2 (7 bases). From germline, CDR1 is MNHEY and CDR2 SVGEGT. V shed 5 bases and J shed 2 bases, with 14 bases lying between them. This CDR3 spans 15 amino acids. CDR3 in amino acids: CASSLWRGPTDTQYF. The part of the CDR3 DNA that was read is TGTGCCAGCAGTCTGTGGCGGGGGCCCACAGATACG.

The sample holds many counts of this clone. With the read ending 3 residues before the CDR3 end, the germline J gene is used to fill in that end. V is TRBV2 and J is TRBJ2-5; D is unclear. Germline V lookup: CDR1 SNHLY, CDR2 FYNNEI. Trimming left V 5 bases short and J 7 bases short, with 5 bases between. The CDR3 has 10 residues. This CDR3 reads CASSSGTQYF. Incomplete CDR3 DNA: TGTGCCAGCAGTTCGGGGACC.

The table lists this clone with many counts. Read data end 3 residues before the CDR3 end; the end is taken from the germline J gene. The chain joins TRBV18 to TRBJ1-4; D unresolved. The germline V and J ends were trimmed by 2 bases and 4 bases, with 11 bases remaining between them. This CDR3 spans 15 amino acids. Looked up from germline, CDR1 is KGHSH and CDR2 is LQKENI. The CDR3 here is CASSPDSAGNEKLFF. Incomplete CDR3 DNA: TGTGCCAGCTCACCAGACTCGGCTGGTAATGAAAAA.

This clone was recorded at least ten times. Read coverage stops 3 residues before the CDR3 terminus; the germline J gene supplies the remainder. The V call is TRBV7-3, the J call TRBJ2-2; tentatively, D is TRBD1 (5 bases). V was pared by 4 bases and J by 0 bases, with 6 bases between. The CDR3 is 14 amino acids. Germline V gene sequence: CDR1 SGHTA, CDR2 FQGTGA. CDR3 DNA (partial): TGTGCCAGCAGCTGGGGCTCGAACACCGGGGAG. It translates to CASSWGSNTGE. The entire CDR3 protein is CASSWGSNTGELFF.

This clone was counted at least ten times. The junction shows a germline mismatch at one end, possibly a read error. Coverage ceases 3 residues before the CDR3 finishes, and the germline J gene fills in the end. J is TRBJ2-2 and V is TRBV4-2; 7 nucleotides match TRBD1. Looked up from germline, CDR1 is LGHNA and CDR2 is YNFKEQ. CDR3 size: 15 residues. CDR3 bases read: TGCGCCAGCAGCCAAGAACAGGGGAAAACCGGGGAG. Translated: CASSQEQGKTGE. The CDR3, in full, reads CASSQEQGKTGELFF.

This clone was counted many times. The CDR3 extends 3 residues past the end of the read, so its final part is completed from the germline J gene. The rearrangement joins TRBV7-6 to TRBJ2-3; D not certain. The V end lost 1 base, the J end lost 1 base, and 6 bases lay between the germline ends. The CDR3 is 14 amino acids. Germline V gene data show CDR1 as SGHVS and CDR2 as FNYEAQ. The DNA read from the CDR3 is TGTGCCAGCAGCTTAGAGGGCCGCACAGATACG. Its translation: CASSLEGRTDT. The full-length CDR3 reads as CASSLEGRTDTQYF.

This clone came up many times. The CDR3 end falls 3 residues outside the read, so it is completed with the germline J gene. The V call is TRBV19, the J call TRBJ2-6, with a weak D call TRBD1 (5 bases). This CDR3 has 15 amino acids. Trimming pared 10 bases from V and 0 bases from J, leaving 13 bases between. Germline CDR1 LNHDA, CDR2 SQIVND (reference sequence). CDR3 amino acids: CATRQKSSGANVLTF. The covered CDR3 bases are TGTGCCACCAGACAGAAAAGCTCTGGGGCCAACGTC.

This clone was seen repeatedly, ten times or more. The read comes to an end 3 residues before the CDR3 does, leaving the germline J gene to fill in the end. The chain uses TRBV6-2 or TRBV6-3 and TRBJ2-6; D not certain. Germline V gives CDR1 MNHEY, CDR2 SVGEGT. This CDR3 spans 16 amino acids. V was pared by 0 bases and J by 4 bases, with 10 bases between. The sequenced part of the CDR3 DNA is TGTGCCAGCAGTTACTCTTCGGTAAGCGGGGCCAACGTC. It encodes CASSYSSVSGANV. The full CDR3 is CASSYSSVSGANVLTF.

This clone came up many times. Read coverage stops 3 residues before the CDR3 terminus; the germline J gene supplies the remainder. Other DNA sequences within the sample encode an identical CDR3. The chain uses TRBV20-1 and TRBJ2-5; no definite D call. V lost 5 bases and J 2 bases, leaving 6 bases between the germline ends. Germline CDR1 is DFQATT and CDR2 is SNEGSKA (reference sequence). There are 11 residues in the CDR3. The CDR3 is CSAQFQETQYF. The sequenced CDR3 bases are TGCAGTGCTCAATTTCAAGAGACC.

There are many counts of this clone. With the read ending 3 residues before the CDR3 end, the germline J gene is used to fill in that end. This chain links TRBV29-1 with TRBJ1-1; tentatively, D is TRBD1 (6 bases). The CDR3 has 11 residues. The germline gives CDR1 SQVTM, CDR2 ANQGSEA. CDR3 in amino acids: CSVVQSGVAFF. CDR3 bases read: TGCAGCGTTGTTCAGTCAGGGGTG.

This clone was found many times. The junction does not match germline at one end; this may be a read error. The read ends 3 residues early relative to the CDR3; the germline J gene fills the gap. The gene calls are TRBV20-1 and TRBJ2-3; 11 nucleotides match TRBD2. There are 16 residues in the CDR3. CDR1 is DFQATT and CDR2 is SNEGSKA in the germline V gene (reference sequence). CDR3 sequence reads: CGKNQLAGVSTDAQYF. The DNA read from the CDR3 is TGCGGAAAAAACCAACTAGCGGGGGTTAGCACAGATGCG.

This clone was observed at least ten times. The read ends 3 residues early relative to the CDR3; the germline J gene fills the gap. This sequence joins TRBV19 and TRBJ2-5, with TRBD2 matching 8 bases. The CDR3 is 12 residues long. Germline CDR1 LNHDA, CDR2 SQIVND (reference sequence). V lost 7 bases and J lost 7; bases outside the gene matches: 5. Incomplete CDR3 DNA: TGTGCCAGTACGTCTAGCGGGTGGACC. This encodes CASTSSGWT. The whole CDR3 sequence reads CASTSSGWTQYF.

This clone is labeled as medium-sized. Coverage ceases 3 residues before the CDR3 finishes, and the germline J gene fills in the end. This chain connects TRBV7-3 to TRBJ2-5; D remains ambiguous. Trimming removed 5 bases from V and 4 bases from J, with 11 bases in between. The CDR3 contains 13 residues. The germline V gene encodes CDR1 SGHTA and CDR2 FQGTGA. The part of the CDR3 DNA that was read is TGTGCCAGCAGCCCAGACATCGGAGAGACC. Amino acid sequence: CASSPDIGET. The CDR3 in full is CASSPDIGETQYF.

At least ten counts were recorded for this clone. The read terminates 3 residues before the CDR3 end, so the remaining end is supplied by the germline J gene. The rearrangement uses TRBV5-1 and TRBJ1-4, with D perhaps TRBD1 (5 bases). V was trimmed by 0 bases and J by 6 bases, leaving 15 bases between them. The V gene's germline CDR1 is SGHRS and CDR2 YFSETQ. This CDR3 has 16 residues. The CDR3 here is CASSLDGAVADEKLFF. Incomplete CDR3 DNA: TGCGCCAGCAGCTTGGACGGGGCAGTAGCGGATGAAAAA.

There are many counts of this clone. The read is 3 residues too short to cover the CDR3 end, so that end is filled in from the germline J gene. The chain combines TRBV10-1 with TRBJ2-1; 10 bases are shared with TRBD2. V was clipped by 5 bases and J by 8 bases; unmatched bases: 6. This CDR3 has 14 residues. Germline assignment: CDR1 WNHNN and CDR2 SYGVQD (reference sequence). The CDR3 DNA, read in part, is TGCGCCAGCAGTCGGGCTAGCGGGAGTTATGAG. Protein product: CASSRASGSYE. The whole CDR3 protein reads CASSRASGSYEQFF.

This clone was picked up many times. Read coverage stops 3 residues before the CDR3 terminus; the germline J gene supplies the remainder. The chain recombines TRBV5-1 with TRBJ2-3; D is uncertain. This CDR3 is 17 amino acids long. Looked up from germline, CDR1 is SGHRS and CDR2 is YFSETQ. Trimming pared 0 bases from V and 1 base from J, leaving 15 bases between. CDR3 in amino acids: CASSLGSAMRGTDTQYF. The CDR3 DNA, read in part, is TGCGCCAGCAGCTTGGGTTCTGCCATGCGAGGCACAGATACG.

This clone turned up a few times. The read falls 3 residues short of the CDR3 end, and the missing part is taken from the germline J gene. The chain combines TRBV2 with TRBJ2-1; TRBD2 aligns across 7 bases. In germline, CDR1 is SNHLY, CDR2 FYNNEI. CDR3 size: 14 residues. The V segment lost 4 bases and the J segment 7 bases; nucleotides outside the gene matches: 7. CDR3 DNA, as far as it was read: TGTGCCAGCAGTGTTGAAGCGGGACGGAATGAG. It specifies CASSVEAGRNE. The entire CDR3 sequence reads CASSVEAGRNEQFF. Full variable domain (missing parts from reference TRBV2 and TRBJ2-1): EPEVTQTPSHQVTQMGQEVILRCVPISNHLYFYWYRQILGQKVEFLVSFYNNEISEKSEIFDDQFSVERPDGSNFTLKIRSTKLEDSAMYFCASSVEAGRNEQFFGPGTRLTVL.

This clone showed up many times. The CDR3 end lies 3 residues beyond the end of the read and is filled in from the germline J gene. V and J are TRBV5-1 and TRBJ1-1; possibly TRBD1 for D (5 bases). Trimming left V 0 bases short and J 7 bases short, with 19 bases between. Germline V gene data show CDR1 as SGHRS and CDR2 as YFSETQ. The CDR3 length is 16 residues. The part of the CDR3 DNA that was read is TGCGCCAGCAGCTTGGGTTTGGGCGGGGGTGTGGGTGAA. Its protein product is CASSLGLGGGVGE. The full CDR3 reads CASSLGLGGGVGEAFF.

This clone was seen many times. Coverage ceases 3 residues before the CDR3 finishes, and the germline J gene fills in the end. This rearrangement joins TRBV6-2 or TRBV6-3 to TRBJ1-5; possibly TRBD1 for D (5 bases). The CDR3 covers 17 residues. Germline CDR1 is MNHEY and CDR2 is SVGEGT. The V gene lost 4 bases and the J gene lost 0 bases, with 16 bases spanning the gap. The DNA read from the CDR3 is TGTGCCAGCAGTTCTTACTACGGACACAATAGCAATCAGCCC. It is translated as CASSSYYGHNSNQP. In full, the CDR3 reads CASSSYYGHNSNQPQHF.

This clone showed up many times. The read terminates 3 residues before the CDR3 end, so the remaining end is supplied by the germline J gene. J is TRBJ2-1 and V is TRBV7-2; TRBD2 matches at 9 bases. V trimming: 5 bases; J trimming: 4 bases; junction bases outside the gene matches: 6. The CDR3 is made up of 15 amino acids. Germline V gene data show CDR1 as SGHTA and CDR2 as FQGNSA. The CDR3 region is CASSAGAGGYNEQFF. CDR3 DNA, as far as it was read: TGTGCCAGCAGCGCGGGAGCGGGAGGTTACAATGAG.